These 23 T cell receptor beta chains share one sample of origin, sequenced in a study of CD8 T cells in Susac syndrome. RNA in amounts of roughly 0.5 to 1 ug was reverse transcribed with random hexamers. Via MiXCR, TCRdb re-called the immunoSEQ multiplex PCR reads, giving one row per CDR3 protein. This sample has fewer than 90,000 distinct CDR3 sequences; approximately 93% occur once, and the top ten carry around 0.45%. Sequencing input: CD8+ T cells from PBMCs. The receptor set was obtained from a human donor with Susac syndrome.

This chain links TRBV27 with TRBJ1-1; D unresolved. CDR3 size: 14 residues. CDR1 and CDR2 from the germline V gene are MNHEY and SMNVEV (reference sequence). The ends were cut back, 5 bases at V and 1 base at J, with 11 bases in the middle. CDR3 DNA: TGTGCCAGCAGTCATACAGCTTCGAACACTGAAGCTTTCTTT. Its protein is CASSHTASNTEAFF.

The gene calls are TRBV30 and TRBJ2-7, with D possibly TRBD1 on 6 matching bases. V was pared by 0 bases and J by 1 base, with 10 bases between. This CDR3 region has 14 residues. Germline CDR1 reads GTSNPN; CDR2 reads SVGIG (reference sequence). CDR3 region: CAWSVGGYSYEQYF. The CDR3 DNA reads TGTGCCTGGAGTGTAGGGGGTTATTCCTACGAGCAGTACTTC.

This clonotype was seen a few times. The CDR3 protein is CASSLTGDTEAFF. As DNA, the CDR3 is TGTGCCAGCTCACTCACGGGGGACACTGAAGCTTTCTTT. The V call is TRBV18, the J call TRBJ1-1, with D perhaps TRBD1 (5 bases). Germline-derived CDR1 and CDR2 are KGHSH and LQKENI. V shed 4 bases and J shed 3 bases, with 9 bases lying between them. This CDR3 is built from 13 residues.

The CDR3 sequence: CASSQAWAQTPYEQYF. The CDR3 DNA reads as TGCGCCAGCAGCCAAGCCTGGGCACAAACCCCCTACGAGCAGTACTTC. The chain carries TRBV4-1 and TRBJ2-7; D ambiguous. Germline V CDR1 and CDR2: MGHRA, YSYEKL. The CDR3 consists of 16 residues. The V and J ends lost 1 base and 2 bases respectively, with 15 bases between them.

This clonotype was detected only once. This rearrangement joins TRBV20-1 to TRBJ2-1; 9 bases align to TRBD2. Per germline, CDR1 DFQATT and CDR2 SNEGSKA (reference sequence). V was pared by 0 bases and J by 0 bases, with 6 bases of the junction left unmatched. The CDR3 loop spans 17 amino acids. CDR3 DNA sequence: TGCAGTGCTAGAGATTCAGGCGGGAGGGCCTCCTACAATGAGCAGTTCTTC. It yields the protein CSARDSGGRASYNEQFF.

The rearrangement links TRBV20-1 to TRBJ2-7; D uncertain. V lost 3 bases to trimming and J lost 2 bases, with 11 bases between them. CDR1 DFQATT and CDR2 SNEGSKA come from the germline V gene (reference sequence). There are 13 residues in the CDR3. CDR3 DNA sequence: TGCAGTGCTAGTGCGCAGGCCACCTACGAGCAGTACTTC. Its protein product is CSASAQATYEQYF.

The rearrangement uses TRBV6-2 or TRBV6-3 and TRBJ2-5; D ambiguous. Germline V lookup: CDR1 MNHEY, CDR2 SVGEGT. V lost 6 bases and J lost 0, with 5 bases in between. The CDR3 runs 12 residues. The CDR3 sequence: CASSLNQETQYF. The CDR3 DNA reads TGTGCCAGCAGCTTAAACCAAGAGACCCAGTACTTC.

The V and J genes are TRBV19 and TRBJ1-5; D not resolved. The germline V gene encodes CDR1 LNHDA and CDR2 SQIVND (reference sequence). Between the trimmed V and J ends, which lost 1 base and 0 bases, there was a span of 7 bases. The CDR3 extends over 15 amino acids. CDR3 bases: TGTGCCAGTAGTATAGGACGTCATAGCAATCAGCCCCAGCATTTT. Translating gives CASSIGRHSNQPQHF.

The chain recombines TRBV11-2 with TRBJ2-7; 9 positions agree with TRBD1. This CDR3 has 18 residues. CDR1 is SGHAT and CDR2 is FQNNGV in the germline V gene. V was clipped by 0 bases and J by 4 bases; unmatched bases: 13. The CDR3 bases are TGTGCCAGCAGCTTAGACACTTTTCCGGGACAGGGAGCGTACGAGCAGTACTTC. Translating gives CASSLDTFPGQGAYEQYF.

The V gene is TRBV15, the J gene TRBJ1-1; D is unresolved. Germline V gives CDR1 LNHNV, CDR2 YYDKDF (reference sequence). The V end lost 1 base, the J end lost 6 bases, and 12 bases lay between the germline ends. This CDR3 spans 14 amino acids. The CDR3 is CATSRGHMMAEAFF. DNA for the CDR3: TGTGCCACCAGCAGAGGTCATATGATGGCTGAAGCTTTCTTT.

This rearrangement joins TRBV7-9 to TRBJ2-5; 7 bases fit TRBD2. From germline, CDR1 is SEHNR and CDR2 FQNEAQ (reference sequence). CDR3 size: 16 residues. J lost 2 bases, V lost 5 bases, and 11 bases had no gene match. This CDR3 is CASSGPLGREQETQYF. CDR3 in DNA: TGTGCCAGCAGCGGGCCCCTAGGGAGGGAGCAAGAGACCCAGTACTTC.

The CDR3 protein is CASSYATSSTDTQYF. CDR3 nucleotides: TGTGCCAGCAGTTACGCGACATCCAGCACAGATACGCAGTATTTT. The chain joins TRBV6-5 to TRBJ2-3; D is uncertain. Looked up from germline, CDR1 is MNHEY and CDR2 is SVGAGI. The CDR3 totals 15 residues. Between the trimmed V and J ends, which lost 2 bases and 0 bases, there was a span of 9 bases.

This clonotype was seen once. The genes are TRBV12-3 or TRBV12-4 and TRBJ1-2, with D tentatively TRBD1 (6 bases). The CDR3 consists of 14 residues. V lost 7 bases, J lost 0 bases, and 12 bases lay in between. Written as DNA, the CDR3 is TGTGCCAGCACCCTGACAGGAGCTAACTATGGCTACACCTTC. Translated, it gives CASTLTGANYGYTF.

CDR3 sequence reads: CASSLSLGRGLQETQYF. CDR3 nucleotides: TGTGCCAGCAGTTTAAGCCTTGGGCGGGGCCTACAAGAGACCCAGTACTTC. The J gene is TRBJ2-5, the V gene TRBV27; TRBD2 is a possible D gene (6 bases). V was trimmed by 2 bases and J by 2 bases, leaving 18 bases between them. This CDR3 is built from 17 residues. Germline V gene lookup returns CDR1 MNHEY and CDR2 SMNVEV (reference sequence).

The CDR3, as DNA: TGCAGTGCGATCCACAGGGGAGGTTACAATCAGCCCCAGCATTTT. Its protein product is CSAIHRGGYNQPQHF. The chain carries TRBV20-1 and TRBJ1-5; TRBD1 aligns across 7 bases. The germline V gene encodes CDR1 DFQATT and CDR2 SNEGSKA (reference sequence). V was pared by 6 bases and J by 3 bases, with 11 bases of the junction left unmatched. CDR3 length equals 15 residues.

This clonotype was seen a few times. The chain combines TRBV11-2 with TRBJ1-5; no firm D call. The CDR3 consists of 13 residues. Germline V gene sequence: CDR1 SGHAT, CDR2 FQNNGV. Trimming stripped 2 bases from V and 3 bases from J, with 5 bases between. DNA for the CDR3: TGTGCCAGCAGCTTATGGGACAATCAGCCCCAGCATTTT. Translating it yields CASSLWDNQPQHF.

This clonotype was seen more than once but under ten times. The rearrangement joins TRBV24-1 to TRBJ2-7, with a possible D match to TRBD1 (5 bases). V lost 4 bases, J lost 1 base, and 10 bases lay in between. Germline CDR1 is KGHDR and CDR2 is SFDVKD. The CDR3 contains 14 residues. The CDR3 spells CATSDQGRSYEQYF. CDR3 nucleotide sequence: TGTGCCACCAGTGACCAGGGAAGGTCCTACGAGCAGTACTTC.

Here the CDR3 reads CASSSADRSLSEQFF. In DNA form, the CDR3 reads TGTGCCAGCAGCTCCGCGGACCGGTCCCTAAGTGAGCAGTTCTTC. The chain links TRBV11-2 to TRBJ2-1, with D unclear. Germline V gene data show CDR1 as SGHAT and CDR2 as FQNNGV. This CDR3 comprises 15 residues. V lost 4 bases to trimming and J lost 9 bases, with 19 bases between them.

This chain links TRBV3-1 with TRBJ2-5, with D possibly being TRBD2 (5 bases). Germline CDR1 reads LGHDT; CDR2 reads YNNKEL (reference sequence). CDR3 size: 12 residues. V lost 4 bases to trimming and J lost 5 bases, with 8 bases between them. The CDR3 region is CASSRERETQYF. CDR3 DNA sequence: TGTGCCAGCAGCCGCGAGCGGGAGACCCAGTACTTC.

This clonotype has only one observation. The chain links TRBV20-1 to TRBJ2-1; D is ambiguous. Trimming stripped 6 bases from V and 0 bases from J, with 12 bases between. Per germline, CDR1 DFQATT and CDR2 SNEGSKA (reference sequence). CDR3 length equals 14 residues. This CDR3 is CSASPASSYNEQFF. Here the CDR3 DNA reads TGCAGTGCCAGCCCCGCGAGCTCCTACAATGAGCAGTTCTTC.

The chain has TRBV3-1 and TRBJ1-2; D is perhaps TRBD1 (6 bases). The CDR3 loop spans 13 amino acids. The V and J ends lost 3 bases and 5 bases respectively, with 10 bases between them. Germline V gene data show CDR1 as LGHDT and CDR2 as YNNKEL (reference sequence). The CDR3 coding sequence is TGTGCCAGCAGCCAGGGCAGGGGATATGGCTACACCTTC. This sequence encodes CASSQGRGYGYTF.

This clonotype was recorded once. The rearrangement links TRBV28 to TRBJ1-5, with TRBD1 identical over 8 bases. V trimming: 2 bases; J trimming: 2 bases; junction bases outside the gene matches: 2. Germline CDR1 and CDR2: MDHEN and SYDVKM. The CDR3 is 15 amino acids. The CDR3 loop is CASSLLTGGNQPQHF. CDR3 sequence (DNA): TGTGCCAGCAGTTTACTGACAGGGGGCAATCAGCCCCAGCATTTT.

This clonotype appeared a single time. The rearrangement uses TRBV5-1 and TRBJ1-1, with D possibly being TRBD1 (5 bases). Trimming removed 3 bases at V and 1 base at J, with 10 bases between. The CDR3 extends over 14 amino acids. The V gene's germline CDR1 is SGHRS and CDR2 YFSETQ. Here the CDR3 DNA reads TGCGCCAGCAGCTATTGGGGGGGGAACACTGAAGCTTTCTTT. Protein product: CASSYWGGNTEAFF.